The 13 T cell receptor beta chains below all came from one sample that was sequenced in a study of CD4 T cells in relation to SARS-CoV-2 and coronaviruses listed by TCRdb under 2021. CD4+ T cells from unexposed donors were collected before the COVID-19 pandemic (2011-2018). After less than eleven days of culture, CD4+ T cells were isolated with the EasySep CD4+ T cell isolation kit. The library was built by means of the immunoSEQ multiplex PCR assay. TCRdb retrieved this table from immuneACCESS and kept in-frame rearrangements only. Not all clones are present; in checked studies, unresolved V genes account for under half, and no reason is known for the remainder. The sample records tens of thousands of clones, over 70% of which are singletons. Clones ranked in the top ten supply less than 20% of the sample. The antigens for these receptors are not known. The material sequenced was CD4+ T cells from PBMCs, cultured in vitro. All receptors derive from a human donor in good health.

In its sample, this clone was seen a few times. The CDR3 DNA sequence: TGTGCCAGCAGCCAAGAGGGCCAGGGGGGACAGCCCCAGCATTTT. This gives the protein CASSQEGQGGQPQHF. The chain recombines TRBV4-2 with TRBJ1-5; 7 bases agree with TRBD1. The CDR3 runs to 15 residues. V was pared by 0 bases and J by 7 bases, with 6 bases of the junction left unmatched. Germline V gives CDR1 LGHNA, CDR2 YNFKEQ.

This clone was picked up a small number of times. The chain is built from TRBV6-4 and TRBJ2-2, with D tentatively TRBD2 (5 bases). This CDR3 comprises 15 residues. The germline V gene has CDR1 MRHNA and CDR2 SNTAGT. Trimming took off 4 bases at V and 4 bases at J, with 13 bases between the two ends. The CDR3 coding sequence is TGTGCCAGCAGTGTTAATAGCGACGGCACCGGGGAGCTGTTTTTT. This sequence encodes CASSVNSDGTGELFF.

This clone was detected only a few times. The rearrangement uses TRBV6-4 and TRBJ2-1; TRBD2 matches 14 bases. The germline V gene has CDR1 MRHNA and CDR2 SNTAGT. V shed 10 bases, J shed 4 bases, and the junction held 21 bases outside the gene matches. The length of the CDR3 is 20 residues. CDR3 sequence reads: CATPSEGRLAGGPDYNEQFF. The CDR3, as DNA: TGTGCCACCCCGTCCGAGGGTCGACTAGCGGGAGGGCCGGATTACAATGAGCAGTTCTTC.

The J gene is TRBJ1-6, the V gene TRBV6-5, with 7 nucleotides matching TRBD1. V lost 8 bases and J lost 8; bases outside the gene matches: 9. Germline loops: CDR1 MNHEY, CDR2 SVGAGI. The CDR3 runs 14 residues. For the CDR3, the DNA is TGTGCCAGCGGGCGGACAGGAGGTGATTCACCCCTCCACTTT. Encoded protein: CASGRTGGDSPLHF.

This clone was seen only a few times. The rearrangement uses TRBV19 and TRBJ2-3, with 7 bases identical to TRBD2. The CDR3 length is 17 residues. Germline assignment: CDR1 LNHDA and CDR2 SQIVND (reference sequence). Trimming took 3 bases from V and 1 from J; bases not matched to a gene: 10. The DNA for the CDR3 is TGTGCCAGTAGTATTGGGACTACCTCGACTGGCACAGATACGCAGTATTTT. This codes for CASSIGTTSTGTDTQYF.

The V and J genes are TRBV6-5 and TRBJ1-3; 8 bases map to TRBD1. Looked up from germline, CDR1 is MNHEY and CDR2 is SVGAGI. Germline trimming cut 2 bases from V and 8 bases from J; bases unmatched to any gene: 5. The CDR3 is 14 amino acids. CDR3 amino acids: CASSYGQGQDTIYF. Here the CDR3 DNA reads TGTGCCAGCAGTTACGGACAGGGACAAGACACCATATATTTT.

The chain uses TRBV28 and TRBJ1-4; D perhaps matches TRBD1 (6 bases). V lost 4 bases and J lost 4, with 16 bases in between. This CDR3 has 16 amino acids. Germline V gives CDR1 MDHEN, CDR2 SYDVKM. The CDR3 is CASSSPLGGSNEKLFF. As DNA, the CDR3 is TGTGCCAGCAGTTCACCTTTGGGGGGCAGTAATGAAAAACTGTTTTTT.

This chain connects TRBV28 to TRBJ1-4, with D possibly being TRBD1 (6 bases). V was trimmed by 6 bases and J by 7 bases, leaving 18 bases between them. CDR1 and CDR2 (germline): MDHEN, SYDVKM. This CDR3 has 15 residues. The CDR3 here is CASRTGSGGGEKLFF. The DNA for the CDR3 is TGTGCCAGCAGGACAGGTTCGGGCGGGGGTGAAAAACTGTTTTTT.

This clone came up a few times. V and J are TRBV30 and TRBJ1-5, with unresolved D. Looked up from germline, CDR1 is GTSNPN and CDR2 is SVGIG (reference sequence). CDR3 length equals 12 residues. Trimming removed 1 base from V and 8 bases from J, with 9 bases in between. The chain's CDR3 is CAWSAVREPQHF. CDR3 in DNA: TGTGCCTGGAGTGCGGTCCGCGAGCCCCAGCATTTT. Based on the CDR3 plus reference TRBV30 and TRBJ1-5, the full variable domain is SQTIHQWPATLVQPVGSPLSLECTVEGTSNPNLYWYRQAAGRGLQLLFYSVGIGQISSEVPQNLSASRPQDRQFILSSKKLLLSDSGFYLCAWSAVREPQHFGDGTRLSIL.

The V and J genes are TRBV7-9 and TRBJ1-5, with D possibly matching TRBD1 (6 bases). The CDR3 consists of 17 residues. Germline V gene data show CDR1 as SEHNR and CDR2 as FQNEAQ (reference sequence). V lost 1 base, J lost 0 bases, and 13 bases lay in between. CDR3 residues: CASSLGGSGHSNQPQHF. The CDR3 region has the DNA TGTGCCAGCAGCTTAGGTGGGTCGGGACATAGCAATCAGCCCCAGCATTTT.

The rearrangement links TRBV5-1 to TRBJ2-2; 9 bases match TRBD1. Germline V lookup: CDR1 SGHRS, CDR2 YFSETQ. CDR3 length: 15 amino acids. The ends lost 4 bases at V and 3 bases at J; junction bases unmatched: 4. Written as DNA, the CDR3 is TGCGCCAGCAGCACCGGACAGGGGTACACCGGGGAGCTGTTTTTT. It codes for CASSTGQGYTGELFF.

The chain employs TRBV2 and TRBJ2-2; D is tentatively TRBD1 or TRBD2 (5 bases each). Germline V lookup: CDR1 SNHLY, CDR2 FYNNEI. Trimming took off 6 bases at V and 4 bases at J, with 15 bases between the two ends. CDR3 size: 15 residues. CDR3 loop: CASRPPGPLTGELFF. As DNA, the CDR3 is TGTGCCAGCAGGCCCCCGGGACCACTCACCGGGGAGCTGTTTTTT.

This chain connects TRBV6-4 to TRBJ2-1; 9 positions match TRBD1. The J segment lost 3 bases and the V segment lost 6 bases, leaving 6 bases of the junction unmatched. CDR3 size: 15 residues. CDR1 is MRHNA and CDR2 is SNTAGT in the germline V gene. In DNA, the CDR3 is TGTGCCAGCAGCGAACAGGGGGCTGACTACAATGAGCAGTTCTTC. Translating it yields CASSEQGADYNEQFF.